This passage covers 24 T cell receptor beta chains from one sample sequenced in a study of blood T cell repertoires in COVID-19. The method was immunoSEQ multiplex PCR; TCRdb's version includes in-frame clones alone and lacks a portion of them. In the table there are about 130,000 clones, 77% of which are singletons. Sequenced input: peripheral blood. The receptor set was obtained from a man at least 80 years old with acute or convalescent COVID-19.

The chain employs TRBV3-1 (or the pseudogene TRBV3-2) and TRBJ2-2, with D uncertain. Germline CDR1 reads LGHDT; CDR2 reads YNNKEL (reference sequence). This CDR3 has 16 residues. V was trimmed by 1 base and J by 1 base, leaving 10 bases between them. The CDR3 loop reads CASSQVRQVNTGELFF. The CDR3 DNA reads TGTGCCAGCAGCCAAGTTCGCCAGGTGAACACCGGGGAGCTGTTTTTT.

The sample holds many counts of this clone. The V call is TRBV24-1, the J call TRBJ2-1; tentatively, D is TRBD1 (6 bases). The CDR3 runs 14 residues. Germline V gives CDR1 KGHDR, CDR2 SFDVKD. Trimming took 5 bases from V and 12 from J, leaving 19 bases between them. CDR3 DNA: TGTGCCACCAGTGGACCGACAGGCACTGGCGGGCAGTTCTTC. Protein sequence: CATSGPTGTGGQFF.

V usage is TRBV3-1 (or the pseudogene TRBV3-2) and J usage is TRBJ2-5, with 8 bases lining up with TRBD1. There are 15 residues in the CDR3. Germline V lookup: CDR1 LGHDT, CDR2 YNNKEL (reference sequence). V lost 6 bases, J lost 3 bases, and 9 bases stayed unmatched. For the CDR3, the DNA is TGTGCCAGCAGTCAAATGGGGACAGGTAAAGAGACCCAGTACTTC. Its translation is CASSQMGTGKETQYF.

This chain joins TRBV5-1 and TRBJ2-2; 7 nucleotides match TRBD1. The germline CDR1 and CDR2 sequences are SGHRS and YFSETQ. The CDR3 runs 15 residues. With V trimmed by 3 bases and J by 1 base, 3 bases remained unmatched. The chain's CDR3 is CASSSGQLNTGELFF. CDR3 nucleotide sequence: TGCGCCAGCAGCTCGGGACAGCTGAACACCGGGGAGCTGTTTTTT.

This rearrangement joins TRBV5-4 to TRBJ2-5, with TRBD1 matching 8 bases. J gave up 1 base and V 4 bases, and 9 bases lay outside the gene matches. CDR1 is SGHNT, CDR2 YYREEE, per germline (reference sequence). The CDR3 spans 16 residues. CDR3 in amino acids: CASSPKTGVVQETQYF. In DNA form, the CDR3 reads TGTGCCAGCAGCCCTAAGACAGGGGTAGTCCAAGAGACCCAGTACTTC. Filled out from reference TRBV5-4 and TRBJ2-5, the complete variable domain reads ETGVTQSPTHLIKTRGQQVTLRCSSQSGHNTVSWYQQALGQGPQFIFQYYREEENGRGNFPPRFSGLQFPNYSSELNVNALELDDSALYLCASSPKTGVVQETQYFGPGTRLLVL.

The gene calls are TRBV2 and TRBJ2-1; D is unresolved. Germline V gene lookup returns CDR1 SNHLY and CDR2 FYNNEI. This CDR3 contains 16 residues. V lost 1 base to trimming and J lost 0 bases, with 10 bases between them. The CDR3 loop reads CASSEVLPSSYNEQFF. CDR3 nucleotides: TGTGCCAGCAGTGAAGTTCTACCGAGCTCCTACAATGAGCAGTTCTTC.

V and J are TRBV3-1 (or the pseudogene TRBV3-2) and TRBJ2-2; no firm D call. The CDR3 totals 14 residues. Germline CDR1 LGHDT, CDR2 YNNKEL (reference sequence). V gave up 11 bases and J gave up 0 bases, with 13 bases separating them. The CDR3 nucleotides are TGTGCCTGCCGCGAGGTGTCGAACACCGGGGAGCTGTTTTTT. Protein sequence: CACREVSNTGELFF.

The genes are TRBV6-6 and TRBJ2-7, with TRBD1 identical over 7 bases. Germline values: CDR1 MNHNY, CDR2 SVGAGI (reference sequence). This CDR3 comprises 11 residues. As DNA, the CDR3 is TGTGCGATCAAGGGGGCTGGTGAGCAGTACTTC. Protein: CAIKGAGEQYF.

The J gene is TRBJ2-1, the V gene TRBV3-1 (or the pseudogene TRBV3-2); 7 bases map to TRBD1. CDR3 length: 15 amino acids. From germline, CDR1 is LGHDT and CDR2 YNNKEL (reference sequence). The V gene end was trimmed by 4 bases and the J gene end by 6 bases; junction bases not matched to a gene: 9. For the CDR3, the DNA is TGTGCCAGCAGCCCCCGACAGGGATGGGTCAATGAGCAGTTCTTC. The encoded protein is CASSPRQGWVNEQFF.

The DNA for the CDR3 is TGTGCCAGCAGTCCCGTGGGAGATAATTCACCCCTCCACTTT. Its translation: CASSPVGDNSPLHF. This chain connects TRBV6-5 to TRBJ1-6; D is ambiguous. The CDR3 has 14 amino acids. V was shortened by 5 bases and J by 5 bases, with 10 bases between the two germline ends. The germline CDR1 and CDR2 sequences are MNHEY and SVGAGI.

In this sample, this clone turned up once. The V and J genes are TRBV9 and TRBJ1-1; D gene ambiguous. V lost 0 bases and J 5 bases, leaving 8 bases between the germline ends. The CDR3 is made up of 13 amino acids. Germline V gene lookup returns CDR1 SGDLS and CDR2 YYNGEE. CDR3 loop: CASSVVPGTEAFF. The DNA of the CDR3 is TGTGCCAGCAGCGTAGTGCCGGGAACTGAAGCTTTCTTT.

V and J are TRBV27 and TRBJ2-7, with TRBD1 matching 10 bases. Germline V gene lookup returns CDR1 MNHEY and CDR2 SMNVEV (reference sequence). The CDR3 is 17 residues long. V lost 5 bases, J lost 4 bases, and 14 bases stayed unmatched. CDR3 loop: CASSLKIPGQGSYEQYF. CDR3 nucleotides: TGTGCCAGCAGTCTAAAAATACCGGGACAGGGGTCGTACGAGCAGTACTTC.

This clone was observed a single time. The rearrangement links TRBV6-2 or TRBV6-3 to TRBJ2-7; D unresolved. The germline gives CDR1 MNHEY, CDR2 SVGEGT. The CDR3 consists of 16 residues. V was clipped by 4 bases and J by 3 bases, with 19 bases between them. Written as DNA, the CDR3 is TGTGCCAGCAGTTTCCCCACTTGGAGACCTTACTACGAGCAGTACTTC. The encoded protein is CASSFPTWRPYYEQYF.

The chain joins TRBV10-1 to TRBJ2-1; D uncertain. This CDR3 has 10 residues. In germline, CDR1 is WNHNN, CDR2 SYGVQD (reference sequence). Trimming stripped 8 bases from V and 5 bases from J, with 4 bases between. The CDR3 coding sequence is TGCGCCAGCCCTAACAATGAGCAGTTCTTC. Amino acids: CASPNNEQFF.

This clone was counted at least ten times. The genes are TRBV4-2 and TRBJ1-4; the match to TRBD1 covers 8 bases. Trimming at V came to 3 bases and at J to 6 bases, leaving 18 bases not matched to a gene. Germline CDR1 and CDR2: LGHNA and YNFKEQ. The CDR3 has 19 residues. The CDR3: CASSHAEDRGIEEDEKLFF. In DNA form, the CDR3 reads TGTGCCAGCAGCCACGCAGAAGACAGGGGAATCGAGGAGGATGAAAAACTGTTTTTT.

This rearrangement joins TRBV6-5 to TRBJ1-1; a possible D gene is TRBD1 (5 bases). Germline CDR1 and CDR2: MNHEY and SVGAGI. This CDR3 contains 12 residues. Trimming pared 10 bases from V and 7 bases from J, leaving 16 bases between. This chain's CDR3 is CATHRTRYEAFF. In DNA, the CDR3 is TGTGCCACACACAGGACCCGATATGAAGCTTTCTTT.

The chain recombines TRBV4-2 with TRBJ1-1; a weak D match, TRBD1 (6 bases). This CDR3 region has 16 residues. V gave up 1 base and J gave up 0 bases, with 12 bases separating them. Germline CDR1 and CDR2: LGHNA and YNFKEQ. The CDR3 loop reads CASSQGRTEMNTEAFF. CDR3 sequence (DNA): TGTGCCAGCAGCCAAGGACGGACAGAAATGAACACTGAAGCTTTCTTT.

This clone has only a few counts. This chain links TRBV19 with TRBJ2-6; D perhaps matches TRBD1 (5 bases). There are 17 residues in the CDR3. The V end was cut by 1 base, the J end by 1 base, with 11 bases between. Germline CDR1 and CDR2: LNHDA and SQIVND (reference sequence). The CDR3 protein is CASSIVFGASGANVLTF. CDR3 coding DNA: TGTGCCAGTAGTATAGTCTTTGGGGCTTCTGGGGCCAACGTCCTGACTTTC.

The chain has TRBV6-5 and TRBJ1-5; 7 positions agree with TRBD1. Trimming removed 6 bases from V and 7 bases from J; junction bases left unmatched: 9. Per germline, CDR1 MNHEY and CDR2 SVGAGI. The CDR3 runs 14 residues. The CDR3 DNA sequence: TGTGCCAGCAGACCCGGACAGGCAGGCCAGCCCCAGCATTTT. It encodes CASRPGQAGQPQHF.

The chain uses TRBV30 and TRBJ1-2, with 8 bases lining up with TRBD1. From germline, CDR1 is GTSNPN and CDR2 SVGIG (reference sequence). CDR3 length: 15 amino acids. With 5 bases clipped from V and 7 bases from J, the junction kept 15 bases outside the gene matches. The CDR3 loop is CAWGDRRNYGGGYTF. For the CDR3, the DNA is TGTGCCTGGGGGGACAGGAGGAATTACGGTGGTGGCTACACCTTC.

This chain uses TRBV4-2 with TRBJ1-4; tentative D call: TRBD1 (5 bases). The CDR3 length is 15 residues. Germline-derived CDR1 and CDR2 are LGHNA and YNFKEQ. V shed 2 bases and J shed 7 bases, with 14 bases lying between them. The CDR3 DNA follows: TGTGCCAGCAGCCAAATGGACCTGGGGGGTGAAAAACTGTTTTTT. Its translation is CASSQMDLGGEKLFF.

The V call is TRBV23-1, the J call TRBJ2-5; 8 positions agree with TRBD1. TRBV23-1 is marked as an open reading frame, function uncertain. CDR3 length: 15 amino acids. After removal of 8 bases from V and 5 bases from J, the junction contained 13 bases not matched to a gene. The CDR3 loop is CASGKGRGLGETQYF. The CDR3 nucleotides read TGCGCCAGCGGGAAAGGCAGGGGGCTTGGGGAGACCCAGTACTTC.

This clone was counted many times. The chain carries TRBV27 and TRBJ1-6, with D tentatively TRBD1 (6 bases). From germline, CDR1 is MNHEY and CDR2 SMNVEV (reference sequence). This CDR3 comprises 14 residues. V lost 0 bases and J lost 12, with 12 bases in between. The CDR3, as DNA: TGTGCCAGCAGTTTATCGCTGGGGGCCGGACCCCTCCACTTT. Its protein is CASSLSLGAGPLHF.

The V call is TRBV6-5, the J call TRBJ1-6; 10 bases fit TRBD1. The CDR3 runs to 14 residues. Germline V gene data show CDR1 as MNHEY and CDR2 as SVGAGI. J was trimmed by 9 bases and V by 11 bases; bases with no gene match: 10. The CDR3 spells CAAGTGQGTSPLHF. In DNA, the CDR3 is TGTGCCGCAGGAACGGGACAGGGGACTTCACCCCTCCACTTT.